Each of the 19 T cell receptor beta chains below was sequenced from the same sample in a study of beta chain features in type 1 diabetes. Whole-study results and caveats: Type 1 diabetes patients had moderately but significantly shorter TCRB CDR3s in all four CD4+ subsets.

Antigens of these TCRs are unknown. Every isolated RNA sample was fully reverse transcribed, so sequencing captured expressed TCRB transcripts. The table came from immunoSEQ multiplex PCR; TCRdb's copy has only in-frame clones and leaves some out. The table has 250,000 to 300,000 clones, 20% to 25% seen once. The sample taken for sequencing was naive CD4+ T cells from blood. These receptors were obtained from a woman under 40 with type 1 diabetes.

V gene TRBV5-1 combines with J gene TRBJ2-2; 9 nucleotides match TRBD1. Germline CDR1 and CDR2: SGHRS and YFSETQ. J lost 6 bases, V lost 4 bases, and 7 bases had no gene match. The CDR3 runs 15 residues. CDR3 amino acids: CASSLRDRVSGELFF. CDR3 in DNA: TGCGCCAGCAGCCTCCGGGACAGGGTCTCCGGGGAGCTGTTTTTT.

The chain has TRBV25-1 and TRBJ2-2; 8 bases line up with TRBD1. The V gene's germline CDR1 is MGHDK and CDR2 SYGVNS. V dropped 3 bases and J dropped 2; count of bases not matched to a gene: 5. This CDR3 is built from 16 residues. The CDR3 sequence: CASSEPGQDNTGELFF. CDR3 DNA sequence: TGTGCCAGCAGTGAGCCGGGACAGGACAACACCGGGGAGCTGTTTTTT.

V and J are TRBV28 and TRBJ2-5, with 9 bases aligning to TRBD2. CDR1 and CDR2 (germline): MDHEN, SYDVKM. CDR3 length equals 14 residues. Trimming cost V 2 bases and J 4 bases; bases outside gene matches: 2. CDR3 DNA sequence: TGTGCCAGCAGTTTACTAGCGGGATCAGAGACCCAGTACTTC. This sequence encodes CASSLLAGSETQYF.

This chain joins TRBV5-1 and TRBJ2-2; D may be TRBD2 (6 bases). With 6 bases removed from V and 9 bases from J, the gap between germline ends came to 21 bases. CDR1 and CDR2 (germline): SGHRS, YFSETQ. The CDR3 length is 15 residues. The CDR3: CASTKGGTQGRELFF. In nucleotides, the CDR3 is TGCGCCAGCACCAAGGGAGGCACGCAGGGAAGGGAGCTGTTTTTT.

This clone was detected only a few times. The chain has TRBV30 and TRBJ2-6, with unresolved D. This CDR3 has 13 amino acids. V was pared by 0 bases and J by 4 bases, with 4 bases between. The germline V gene encodes CDR1 GTSNPN and CDR2 SVGIG (reference sequence). The CDR3 DNA sequence: TGTGCCTGGAGTGTACAAGGGGCCAACGTCCTGACTTTC. This sequence encodes CAWSVQGANVLTF. Drawing the rest from reference TRBV30 and TRBJ2-6, the complete variable domain is SQTIHQWPATLVQPVGSPLSLECTVEGTSNPNLYWYRQAAGRGLQLLFYSVGIGQISSEVPQNLSASRPQDRQFILSSKKLLLSDSGFYLCAWSVQGANVLTFGAGSRLTVL.

This clone has just a few counts. Lacking the conserved final phenylalanine or tryptophan, this CDR3 likely reflects a read error. No DNA is shown, since the ends of the CDR3 on it are uncertain; the CDR3 is the one TCRdb lists. This sequence joins TRBV9 and TRBJ2-7; TRBD2, as called in the table, went unchecked against the DNA. With termini counted, the CDR3 has 9 amino acids. CDR1 and CDR2 from the germline V gene are SGDLS and YYNGEE. This CDR3 is CASSSRCFG.

This clone was detected only once. The chain employs TRBV28 and TRBJ2-5; D gene ambiguous. The DNA end is more similar to TRBJ2-7, so the J call may be wrong. This CDR3 spans 12 amino acids. Looked up from germline, CDR1 is MDHEN and CDR2 is SYDVKM. In nucleotides, the CDR3 is TGTGCCAGCAGTCCCAATTTGCTCGAGCAGTACTTC. Translation gives CASSPNLLEQYF.

The genes are TRBV7-9 and TRBJ1-1, with D maybe TRBD1 (5 bases). CDR1 SEHNR and CDR2 FQNEAQ come from the germline V gene (reference sequence). This CDR3 region has 13 residues. The germline V and J ends were trimmed by 5 bases and 5 bases, with 12 bases remaining between them. CDR3 sequence: CASSQTGGTEAFF. In nucleotides, the CDR3 is TGTGCCAGCAGCCAGACGGGGGGGACTGAAGCTTTCTTT.

This sequence joins TRBV4-2 and TRBJ2-6; a possible D gene is TRBD1 (6 bases). The length of the CDR3 is 15 residues. The V gene lost 0 bases and the J gene lost 8 bases, with 11 bases spanning the gap. Germline CDR1 is LGHNA and CDR2 is YNFKEQ. Written as DNA, the CDR3 is TGTGCCAGCAGCCAAGATCGCACAGGGCCCAACGTCCTGACTTTC. This codes for CASSQDRTGPNVLTF.

The chain uses TRBV30 and TRBJ1-2; D remains unclear. The V end was cut by 0 bases, the J end by 2 bases, with 13 bases between. CDR1 GTSNPN and CDR2 SVGIG come from the germline V gene (reference sequence). The length of the CDR3 is 15 residues. The CDR3 nucleotides are TGTGCCTGGAGTGTACTGGGTATCGGGAACTATGGCTACACCTTC. Translated: CAWSVLGIGNYGYTF.

This clone was seen more than once but under ten times. The chain carries TRBV18 and TRBJ1-1; D may be TRBD1 (5 bases). The V end lost 2 bases, the J end lost 5 bases, and 12 bases lay between the germline ends. This CDR3 is built from 14 residues. Germline lookup yields CDR1 KGHSH and CDR2 LQKENI. The CDR3: CASSPTGGVTEAFF. As DNA, the CDR3 is TGTGCCAGCTCACCAACAGGAGGGGTGACTGAAGCTTTCTTT.

This clone was counted a few times. V is TRBV5-1 and J is TRBJ2-5; 10 positions match TRBD1. CDR1 is SGHRS and CDR2 is YFSETQ in the germline V gene. This CDR3 has 14 amino acids. After removal of 4 bases from V and 4 bases from J, the junction contained 4 bases not matched to a gene. The DNA for the CDR3 is TGCGCCAGCAGCCGGGACAGGGGAGGAGAGACCCAGTACTTC. Translation gives CASSRDRGGETQYF.

The chain couples TRBV4-1 to TRBJ2-4; the D gene is possibly TRBD2 (6 bases). Trimming removed 6 bases at V and 0 bases at J, with 15 bases between. Germline assignment: CDR1 MGHRA and CDR2 YSYEKL. The CDR3 length is 16 residues. The CDR3: CASRGRGSLAKNIQYF. CDR3 in DNA: TGCGCCAGCAGGGGACGGGGGTCACTAGCCAAAAACATTCAGTACTTC.

The chain has TRBV7-9 and TRBJ1-1, with 8 nucleotides matching TRBD1. Trimming took 2 bases from V and 2 from J; bases not matched to a gene: 7. This CDR3 is built from 16 residues. The V gene's germline CDR1 is SEHNR and CDR2 FQNEAQ (reference sequence). The CDR3 region has the DNA TGTGCCAGCAGCTTATATTGGACAGGGCGAAACACTGAAGCTTTCTTT. It codes for CASSLYWTGRNTEAFF. The variable domain in full, with the rest retrieved from reference TRBV7-9 and TRBJ1-1, is DTGVSQNPRHKITKRGQNVTFRCDPISEHNRLYWYRQTLGQGPEFLTYFQNEAQLEKSRLLSDRFSAERPKGSFSTLEIQRTEQGDSAMYLCASSLYWTGRNTEAFFGQGTRLTVV.

This clone was observed a few times. This rearrangement joins TRBV6-1 to TRBJ1-1; tentative D call: TRBD1 (5 bases). This CDR3 contains 13 residues. Germline V gives CDR1 MNHNS, CDR2 SASEGT. V lost 6 bases to trimming and J lost 7 bases, with 15 bases between them. The CDR3 bases are TGTGCCAGCAGACCAGCAGGGCAGGATGAAGCTTTCTTT. Encoded protein: CASRPAGQDEAFF.

CDR3 in amino acids: CSAHDRDTEAFF. The DNA for the CDR3 is TGCAGCGCACACGACAGGGACACTGAAGCTTTCTTT. The chain carries TRBV29-1 and TRBJ1-1; 7 nucleotides agree with TRBD1. The length of the CDR3 is 12 residues. Germline V gives CDR1 SQVTM, CDR2 ANQGSEA. Unmatched junction bases numbered 5, after V lost 7 bases and J lost 3 bases.

The V gene is TRBV9, the J gene TRBJ2-1; 9 bases align to TRBD2. Germline V lookup: CDR1 SGDLS, CDR2 YYNGEE. The trim removed 0 bases at V and 7 bases at J, leaving 5 bases unmatched. The CDR3 length is 15 residues. The DNA of the CDR3 is TGTGCCAGCAGCGTAGCTAGCGGGATCCAAAATGAGCAGTTCTTC. This codes for CASSVASGIQNEQFF.

This chain's CDR3 is CASRRPGTGAYEQFF. The CDR3 nucleotides read TGCGCCAGCAGGCGGCCAGGGACTGGGGCTTATGAGCAGTTCTTC. The rearrangement uses TRBV5-1 and TRBJ2-1, with a weak D call TRBD2 (6 bases). Germline loops: CDR1 SGHRS, CDR2 YFSETQ. The CDR3 spans 15 residues. Trimming shortened V by 5 bases and J by 8 bases, and 20 bases separated the two germline ends. Looking up the rest from reference TRBV5-1 and TRBJ2-1 gives the full variable domain: KAGVTQTPRYLIKTRGQQVTLSCSPISGHRSVSWYQQTPGQGLQFLFEYFSETQRNKGNFPGRFSGRQFSNSRSEMNVSTLELGDSALYLCASRRPGTGAYEQFFGPGTRLTVL.

The chain uses TRBV7-9 and TRBJ2-7, with TRBD2 identical over 13 bases. The CDR3 extends over 15 amino acids. Losses at the gene ends were 6 bases for V and 2 bases for J; bases not matched to a gene: 4. Germline loops: CDR1 SEHNR, CDR2 FQNEAQ (reference sequence). The CDR3: CASRPGLAGAYEQYF. The CDR3 region has the DNA TGTGCCAGCAGACCAGGACTAGCGGGAGCCTACGAGCAGTACTTC.